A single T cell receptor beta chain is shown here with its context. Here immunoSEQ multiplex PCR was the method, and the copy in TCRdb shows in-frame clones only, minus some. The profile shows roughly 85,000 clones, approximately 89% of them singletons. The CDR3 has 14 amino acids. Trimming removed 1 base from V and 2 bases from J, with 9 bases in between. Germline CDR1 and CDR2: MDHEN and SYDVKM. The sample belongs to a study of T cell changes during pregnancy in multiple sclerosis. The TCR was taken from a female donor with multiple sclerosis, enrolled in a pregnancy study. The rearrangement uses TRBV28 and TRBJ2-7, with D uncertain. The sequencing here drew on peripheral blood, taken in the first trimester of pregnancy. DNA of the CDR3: TGTGCCAGCAGTTTATTGGGCCAGGCCTACGAGCAGTACTTC. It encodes CASSLLGQAYEQYF.